What follows describes a single T cell receptor (beta chain). These data belong to a study of blood T cell repertoires in COVID-19. On the study more broadly: Whether acute or convalescent, the COVID-19 samples came from the United States, Italy and Spain.

Trimming cost V 6 bases and J 5 bases, with 20 bases left between them. Looked up from germline, CDR1 is SGHTS and CDR2 is YDEGEE. The CDR3 loop spans 15 amino acids. Study processing details: Counts of nucleated cells, estimated from reference gene primer amplification, were obtained. Measured with immunoSEQ multiplex PCR; TCRdb has only the in-frame clones, and not every one. For V, J and clone size, that table is used; D and trimming come from the DNA. The sample has over 110,000 clones, roughly 82% seen once. The receptor's source is a man aged 60 to 75 with active or convalescent COVID-19. The chain is built from TRBV5-8 and TRBJ2-5, with D maybe TRBD1 (6 bases). Sample: peripheral blood. The CDR3 here is CASIDRGRGGETQYF. CDR3 nucleotide sequence: TGTGCCAGCATCGATCGTGGCAGGGGCGGGGAGACCCAGTACTTC.